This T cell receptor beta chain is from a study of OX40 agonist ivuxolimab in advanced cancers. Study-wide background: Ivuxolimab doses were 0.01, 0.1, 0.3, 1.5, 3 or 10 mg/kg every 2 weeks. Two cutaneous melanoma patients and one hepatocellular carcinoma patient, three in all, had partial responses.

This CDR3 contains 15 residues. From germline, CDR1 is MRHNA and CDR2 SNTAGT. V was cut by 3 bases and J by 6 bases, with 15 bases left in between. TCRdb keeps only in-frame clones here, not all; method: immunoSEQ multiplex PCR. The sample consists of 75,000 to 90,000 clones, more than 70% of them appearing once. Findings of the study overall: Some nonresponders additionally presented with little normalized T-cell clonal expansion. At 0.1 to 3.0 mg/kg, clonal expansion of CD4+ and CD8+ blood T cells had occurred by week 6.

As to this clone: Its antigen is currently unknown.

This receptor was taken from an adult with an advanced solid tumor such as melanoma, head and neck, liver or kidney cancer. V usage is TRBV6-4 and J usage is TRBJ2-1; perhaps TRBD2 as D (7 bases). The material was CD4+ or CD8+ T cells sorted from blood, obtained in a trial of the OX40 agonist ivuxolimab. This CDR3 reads CASSEAGAISNEQFF. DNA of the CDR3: TGTGCCAGCAGTGAGGCGGGGGCGATCTCCAATGAGCAGTTCTTC.